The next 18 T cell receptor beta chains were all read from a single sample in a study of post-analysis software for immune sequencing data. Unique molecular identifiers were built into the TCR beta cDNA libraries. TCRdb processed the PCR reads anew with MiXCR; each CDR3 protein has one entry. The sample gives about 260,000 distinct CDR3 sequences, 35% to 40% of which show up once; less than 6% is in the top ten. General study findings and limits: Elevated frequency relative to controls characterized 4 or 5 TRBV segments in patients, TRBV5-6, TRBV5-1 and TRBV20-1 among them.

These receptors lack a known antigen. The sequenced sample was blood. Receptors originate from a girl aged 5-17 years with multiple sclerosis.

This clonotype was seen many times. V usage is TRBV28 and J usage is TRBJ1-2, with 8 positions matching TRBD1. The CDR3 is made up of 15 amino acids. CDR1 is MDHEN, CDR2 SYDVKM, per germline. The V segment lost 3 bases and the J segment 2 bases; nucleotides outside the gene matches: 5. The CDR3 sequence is CASSLGTGANYGYTF. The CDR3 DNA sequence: TGTGCCAGCAGTTTGGGGACAGGCGCGAACTATGGCTACACCTTC.

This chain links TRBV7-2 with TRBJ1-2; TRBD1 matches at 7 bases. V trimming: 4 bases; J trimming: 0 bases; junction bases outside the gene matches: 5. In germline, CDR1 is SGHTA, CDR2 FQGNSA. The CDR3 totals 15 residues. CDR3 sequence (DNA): TGTGCCAGCAGCTCCTGGACAGGCACTAACTATGGCTACACCTTC. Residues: CASSSWTGTNYGYTF.

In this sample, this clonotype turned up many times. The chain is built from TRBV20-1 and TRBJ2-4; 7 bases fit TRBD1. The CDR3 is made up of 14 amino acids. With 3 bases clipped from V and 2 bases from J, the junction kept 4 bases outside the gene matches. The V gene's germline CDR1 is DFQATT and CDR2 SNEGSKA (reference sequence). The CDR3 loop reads CSASLGGPKNIQYF. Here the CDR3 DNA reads TGCAGTGCTAGTCTAGGGGGCCCCAAAAACATTCAGTACTTC.

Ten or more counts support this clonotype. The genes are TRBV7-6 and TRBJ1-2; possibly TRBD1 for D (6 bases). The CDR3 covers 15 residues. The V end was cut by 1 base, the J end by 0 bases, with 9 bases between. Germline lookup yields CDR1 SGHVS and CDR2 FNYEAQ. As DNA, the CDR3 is TGTGCCAGCAGCTTAGGGGACAACGCTAACTATGGCTACACCTTC. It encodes CASSLGDNANYGYTF.

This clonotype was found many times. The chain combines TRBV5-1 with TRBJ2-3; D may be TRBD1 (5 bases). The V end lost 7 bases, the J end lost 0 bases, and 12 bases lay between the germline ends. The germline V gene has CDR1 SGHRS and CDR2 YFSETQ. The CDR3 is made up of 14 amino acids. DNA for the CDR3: TGCGCCAGCCAGACAGAGTTAAGCACAGATACGCAGTATTTT. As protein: CASQTELSTDTQYF.

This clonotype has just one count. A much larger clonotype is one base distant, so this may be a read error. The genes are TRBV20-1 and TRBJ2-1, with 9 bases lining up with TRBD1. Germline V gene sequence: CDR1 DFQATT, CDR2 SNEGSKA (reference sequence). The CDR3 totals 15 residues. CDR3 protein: CRASNRDRDYNEQFF. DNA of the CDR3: TGCAGAGCTAGTAACCGGGACAGGGACTACAATGAGCAGTTCTTC.

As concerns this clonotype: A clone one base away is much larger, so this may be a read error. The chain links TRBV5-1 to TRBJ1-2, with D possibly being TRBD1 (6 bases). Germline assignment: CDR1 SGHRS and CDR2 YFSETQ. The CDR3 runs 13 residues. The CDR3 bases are TGCACCAGCAGCTTTAAACAGGGAAGCGGCTACACCTTC. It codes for CTSSFKQGSGYTF.

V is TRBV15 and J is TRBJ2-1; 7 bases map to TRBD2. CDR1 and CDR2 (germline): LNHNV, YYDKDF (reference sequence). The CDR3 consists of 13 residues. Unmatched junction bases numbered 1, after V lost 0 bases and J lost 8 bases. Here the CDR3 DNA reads TGTGCCACCAGCAGAGATCGGGGGGATGAGCAGTTCTTC. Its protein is CATSRDRGDEQFF.

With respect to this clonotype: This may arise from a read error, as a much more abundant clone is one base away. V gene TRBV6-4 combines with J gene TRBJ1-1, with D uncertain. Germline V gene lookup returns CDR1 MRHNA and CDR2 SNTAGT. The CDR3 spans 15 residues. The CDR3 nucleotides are TGTGCCAGCAGTGACAGGGCCAAAGGGAACACTGAAACTTTCTTT. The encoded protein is CASSDRAKGNTETFF.

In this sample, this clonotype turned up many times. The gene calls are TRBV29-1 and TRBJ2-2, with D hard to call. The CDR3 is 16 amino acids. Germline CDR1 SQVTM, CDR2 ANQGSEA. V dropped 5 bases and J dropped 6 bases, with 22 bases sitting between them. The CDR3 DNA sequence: TGCAGCGTTTCGGACCCTTTGGCAGAGAGCGCCGGGGAGCTGTTTTTT. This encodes CSVSDPLAESAGELFF.

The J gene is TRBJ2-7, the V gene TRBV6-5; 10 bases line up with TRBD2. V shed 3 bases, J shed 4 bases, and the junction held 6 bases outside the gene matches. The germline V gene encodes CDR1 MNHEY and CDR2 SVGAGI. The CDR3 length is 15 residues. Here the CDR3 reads CASSYGPSGSYEQYF. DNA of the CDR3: TGTGCCAGCAGTTATGGTCCTAGCGGGAGTTACGAGCAGTACTTC.

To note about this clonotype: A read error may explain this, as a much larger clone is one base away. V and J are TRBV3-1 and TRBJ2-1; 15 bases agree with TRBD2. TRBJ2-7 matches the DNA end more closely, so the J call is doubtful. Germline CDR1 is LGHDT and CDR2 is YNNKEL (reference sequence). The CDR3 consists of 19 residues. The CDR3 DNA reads TGTGCCAGCAGCCTACTCCCGGGACTAGCGGGGGGCTCCTACAATGAGCAGTACTTC. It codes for CASSLLPGLAGGSYNEQYF.

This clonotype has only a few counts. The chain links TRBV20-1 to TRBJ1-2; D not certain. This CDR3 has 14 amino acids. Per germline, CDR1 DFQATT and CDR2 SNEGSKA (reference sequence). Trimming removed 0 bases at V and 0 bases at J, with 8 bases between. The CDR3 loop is CSARDSVSNYGYTF. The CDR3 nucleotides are TGCAGTGCTAGAGACTCAGTCTCTAACTATGGCTACACCTTC.

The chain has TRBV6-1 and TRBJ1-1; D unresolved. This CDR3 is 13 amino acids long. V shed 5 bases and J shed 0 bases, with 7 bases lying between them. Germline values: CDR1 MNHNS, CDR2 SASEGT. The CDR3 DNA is TGTGCCAGCAGTAGGGTCATGAACACTGAAGCTTTCTTT. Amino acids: CASSRVMNTEAFF.

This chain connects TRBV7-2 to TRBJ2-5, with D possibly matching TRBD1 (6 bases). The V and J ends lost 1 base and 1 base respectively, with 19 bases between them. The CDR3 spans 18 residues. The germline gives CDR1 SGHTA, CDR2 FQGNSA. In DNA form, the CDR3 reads TGTGCCAGCAGCTTAGGAAGGACCCCGGGACACCCCCAAGAGACCCAGTACTTC. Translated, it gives CASSLGRTPGHPQETQYF.

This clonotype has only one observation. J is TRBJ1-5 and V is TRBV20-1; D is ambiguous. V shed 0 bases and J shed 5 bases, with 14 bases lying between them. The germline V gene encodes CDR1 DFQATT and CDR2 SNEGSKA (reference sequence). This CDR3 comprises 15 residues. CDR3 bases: TGCAGTGCTAGAGATCGGGGAGGGAACGATCAGCCCCAGCATTTT. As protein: CSARDRGGNDQPQHF.

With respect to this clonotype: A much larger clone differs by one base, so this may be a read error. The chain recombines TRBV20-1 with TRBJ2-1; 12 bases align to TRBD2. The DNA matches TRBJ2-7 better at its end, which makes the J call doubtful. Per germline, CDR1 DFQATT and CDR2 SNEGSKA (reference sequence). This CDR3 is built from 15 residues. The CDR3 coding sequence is TGCAGTGCCGCACCCACTAGCGGGGGGTACAATGAGCAGTACTTC. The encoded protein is CSAAPTSGGYNEQYF.

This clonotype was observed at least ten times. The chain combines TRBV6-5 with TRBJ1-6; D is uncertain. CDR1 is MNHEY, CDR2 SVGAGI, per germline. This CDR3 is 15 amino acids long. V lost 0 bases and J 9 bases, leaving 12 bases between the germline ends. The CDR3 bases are TGTGCCAGCAGTTACTCAGCGGCAGAAACTTCACCCCTCCACTTT. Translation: CASSYSAAETSPLHF.